The 10 T cell receptor beta chains listed next were all sequenced from one sample in a study of CD8 T cells in Susac syndrome. An amount of RNA that ranged from roughly 0.45 to 1 ug was reverse transcribed with random hexamers. MiXCR was run by TCRdb on the immunoSEQ multiplex PCR reads, yielding one entry per CDR3 protein. Of more than 150,000 distinct CDR3 sequences listed, around 95% are singletons. The sample comprised CD4+ T cells from PBMCs. Every receptor here comes from a human donor with Susac syndrome.

As for this clonotype: The junction shows a germline mismatch at one end, possibly a read error. The chain combines TRBV4-2 with TRBJ1-5; 8 nucleotides match TRBD1. Germline V gives CDR1 LGHNA, CDR2 YNFKEQ. The CDR3 length is 16 residues. The CDR3 protein is CASSQRGQDSDQPQHF. The DNA of the CDR3 is TGTGCCAGCAGCCAAAGGGGACAGGATAGCGATCAGCCCCAGCATTTT.

In its sample, this clonotype was seen once. The genes are TRBV9 and TRBJ2-7; D is uncertain. The V end lost 2 bases, the J end lost 2 bases, and 14 bases lay between the germline ends. Germline assignment: CDR1 SGDLS and CDR2 YYNGEE. The CDR3 has 15 residues. CDR3 DNA: TGTGCCAGCAGCGTTAGGCCCTCCGAGGCCTACGAGCAGTACTTC. It encodes CASSVRPSEAYEQYF.

The rearrangement joins TRBV11-2 to TRBJ2-5, with TRBD2 matching 14 bases. Germline CDR1 and CDR2: SGHAT and FQNNGV. This CDR3 has 20 amino acids. The ends lost 3 bases at V and 1 base at J; junction bases unmatched: 13. CDR3 protein: CASSFPTGGTSGGTQETQYF. The CDR3 DNA reads TGTGCCAGCAGCTTCCCCACTGGGGGGACTAGCGGGGGAACCCAAGAGACCCAGTACTTC.

This clonotype was observed a single time. The J gene is TRBJ2-2, the V gene TRBV19, with TRBD1 identical over 7 bases. From germline, CDR1 is LNHDA and CDR2 SQIVND (reference sequence). Trimming removed 4 bases from V and 4 bases from J; junction bases left unmatched: 6. This CDR3 comprises 15 residues. The CDR3 sequence is CASSKGALGTGELFF. CDR3 DNA: TGTGCCAGTAGTAAGGGGGCCCTGGGCACCGGGGAGCTGTTTTTT.

The chain has TRBV4-1 and TRBJ2-1; TRBD2 matches at 7 bases. V lost 0 bases and J lost 15; bases outside the gene matches: 20. Germline lookup yields CDR1 MGHRA and CDR2 YSYEKL. The CDR3 is made up of 17 amino acids. DNA of the CDR3: TGCGCCAGCAGCCAAGATCAGGGAAGCGGGGCTCCACGCCGGGTGTTCTTC. Its translation: CASSQDQGSGAPRRVFF.

This clonotype was counted once. The rearrangement joins TRBV12-5 to TRBJ2-5; possible D gene TRBD2, 5 bases. V lost 5 bases and J lost 4, with 11 bases in between. CDR1 is LGHNT, CDR2 FRNRAP, per germline. This CDR3 is built from 13 residues. This CDR3 is CASGPREGETQYF. The CDR3 bases are TGTGCTAGTGGTCCTCGAGAGGGAGAGACCCAGTACTTC.

This chain links TRBV7-3 with TRBJ2-6; 7 bases agree with TRBD1. The trim removed 5 bases at V and 8 bases at J, leaving 6 bases unmatched. Germline V gene sequence: CDR1 SGHTA, CDR2 FQGTGA. The CDR3 is made up of 14 amino acids. This CDR3 reads CASSPWDRTNVLTF. The DNA of the CDR3 is TGTGCCAGCAGCCCCTGGGACAGAACCAACGTCCTGACTTTC.

The chain joins TRBV5-1 to TRBJ2-1; TRBD2 matches 11 bases. The V gene's germline CDR1 is SGHRS and CDR2 YFSETQ. CDR3 size: 15 residues. V dropped 4 bases and J dropped 5; count of bases not matched to a gene: 5. The CDR3 loop reads CASSLTSGVNNEQFF. CDR3 nucleotides: TGCGCCAGCAGCCTGACTAGCGGGGTTAACAATGAGCAGTTCTTC.

This chain uses TRBV20-1 with TRBJ2-7, with TRBD1 identical over 7 bases. CDR3 length equals 16 residues. Losses at the gene ends were 6 bases for V and 5 bases for J; bases not matched to a gene: 19. Germline V gene sequence: CDR1 DFQATT, CDR2 SNEGSKA (reference sequence). CDR3 residues: CSAIRQGWAESDEQYF. The DNA for the CDR3 is TGCAGTGCCATTAGACAGGGATGGGCAGAGAGCGACGAGCAGTACTTC.

The rearrangement links TRBV5-1 to TRBJ1-2; 8 bases match TRBD1. This CDR3 comprises 15 residues. CDR1 is SGHRS, CDR2 YFSETQ, per germline. V was clipped by 0 bases and J by 5 bases; unmatched bases: 6. CDR3 in DNA: TGCGCCAGCAGCTTGGTGGGACAGGAGTCTTATGGCTACACCTTC. This gives the protein CASSLVGQESYGYTF.